The clone carrying this T cell receptor (beta chain) is classed as medium-sized. Germline V gene data show CDR1 as SGDLS and CDR2 as YYNGEE. The CDR3 is made up of 13 amino acids. V lost 7 bases and J lost 8, with 13 bases in between. Each CDR3 protein is one row after TCRdb ran MiXCR on the 5' RACE reads. The top ten clones hold approximately 23% of a sample with 2,000 or so distinct CDR3 sequences, approximately 12% of them seen once. Specified time point: sample taken at primary tumor resection. Whole RNA obtained from tumor, nontumor lung or frozen PBMC underwent sequencing without sorting. The donors comprised about 70 untreated early-stage non-small cell lung cancer patients. This sample is drawn from a study of spatial heterogeneity in lung cancer. Study in general: Among detected sequences, beta-chain ones consistently exceeded alpha-chain ones in number.

The chain carries TRBV9 and TRBJ1-6; no reliable D call. This sequence originates from a male donor with early-stage non-small cell lung cancer. Sequencing was performed on normal lung tissue next to the tumor, taken at surgery. The CDR3 DNA is TGTGCCAGCGGGTACCAGGAATATTCACCCCTCCACTTT. This gives the protein CASGYQEYSPLHF.